A selection of T cell receptor beta chains follows, all from one sample in a study of monozygotic twins with inflammatory bowel disease. TCRdb reprocessed the 5' RACE reads and stores each CDR3 protein as one record, lacking DNA. Recorded here are roughly 140,000 distinct CDR3 sequences; the top ten clones represent approximately 2.5%. The sample comprised blood. These receptors came from a human donor with ulcerative colitis or Crohn's disease, or a healthy co-twin of an affected twin (not recorded which). CDR3s include the opening cysteine and the closing phenylalanine or tryptophan.

V	J	CDR3
TRBV5-1	TRBJ1-2	CASSRTGNYGYTF
TRBV7-9	TRBJ2-7	CAVHRTGATYEQYF
TRBV5-8	TRBJ1-6	CASSLDPDSSYNSPLHF
TRBV5-1	TRBJ1-5	CASTPQGTGYQPQHF
TRBV19	TRBJ2-7	CASSIVGRGSSYEQYF
TRBV20-1	TRBJ2-7	CSARGTGDYEQYF
TRBV6-2/TRBV6-3	TRBJ2-2	CASSLRLAGTTGELFF
TRBV5-4	TRBJ2-5	CASTDKKETQYF
TRBV11-2	TRBJ1-2	CASSPGGSYGYTF
TRBV3-1	TRBJ2-3	CASSRGPSGPSTDTQYF
TRBV5-1	TRBJ1-1	CASSVDRNTEAFF
TRBV11-2	TRBJ2-7	CASGGGRAPYEQYF